Below, 30 T cell receptor beta chains from the same sample are listed, as sequenced in a study of blood T cell repertoires in COVID-19. TCRdb keeps only in-frame clones here, not all; method: immunoSEQ multiplex PCR. The table shows 60,000 to 75,000 clones, with approximately 70% occurring only once. The sequenced material came from PBMCs or T cells enriched from blood (not recorded which). These receptors all stem from a woman aged 60-75 years who had been exposed to COVID-19.

This clone was observed once. The rearrangement links TRBV19 to TRBJ2-7, with TRBD1 matching 10 bases. The CDR3 is 14 residues long. The J segment lost 2 bases and the V segment lost 4 bases, leaving 2 bases of the junction unmatched. Germline assignment: CDR1 LNHDA and CDR2 SQIVND (reference sequence). CDR3 amino acids: CASSKGQGTYEQYF. The CDR3 DNA is TGTGCCAGTAGTAAGGGACAGGGGACCTACGAGCAGTACTTC.

A single count supports this clone. The chain joins TRBV7-9 to TRBJ1-4; D is unresolved. The CDR3 totals 12 residues. V gave up 11 bases and J gave up 6 bases, with 13 bases separating them. Germline CDR1 reads SEHNR; CDR2 reads FQNEAQ (reference sequence). For the CDR3, the DNA is TGTGCCTCCCGAGGCGGTGATGAAAAACTGTTTTTT. Its translation is CASRGGDEKLFF. Supplemented by reference TRBV7-9 and TRBJ1-4, the full variable domain reads DTGVSQNPRHKITKRGQNVTFRCDPISEHNRLYWYRQTLGQGPEFLTYFQNEAQLEKSRLLSDRFSAERPKGSFSTLEIQRTEQGDSAMYLCASRGGDEKLFFGSGTQLSVL.

CDR3 coding DNA: TGTGCCAGCAGTGCGGCCCTAGCGGAAAAGCAGTTCTTC. Translation: CASSAALAEKQFF. The chain combines TRBV28 with TRBJ2-1; 7 bases line up with TRBD2. Germline CDR1 MDHEN, CDR2 SYDVKM. The CDR3 has 13 amino acids. V was clipped by 5 bases and J by 11 bases; unmatched bases: 9.

The rearrangement uses TRBV5-1 and TRBJ2-2; the match to TRBD1 covers 8 bases. Germline trimming cut 4 bases from V and 5 bases from J; bases unmatched to any gene: 7. This CDR3 comprises 15 residues. In germline, CDR1 is SGHRS, CDR2 YFSETQ. The CDR3 region is CASSQADRVTGELFF. CDR3 DNA: TGCGCCAGCAGCCAGGCGGACAGGGTTACCGGGGAGCTGTTTTTT.

The chain is built from TRBV12-3 or TRBV12-4 and TRBJ2-1, with TRBD2 identical over 8 bases. V gave up 9 bases and J gave up 7 bases; unmatched junction bases: 8. CDR3 length equals 13 residues. The CDR3 loop reads CASSAGVGNEQFF. The CDR3 coding sequence is TGTGCCAGTTCAGCGGGAGTTGGTAATGAGCAGTTCTTC.

The chain is built from TRBV5-6 and TRBJ1-1; no definite D call. The CDR3 length is 17 residues. V was pared by 1 base and J by 1 base, with 17 bases between. CDR1 and CDR2 from the germline V gene are SGHDT and YYEEEE. The CDR3 loop is CASSLFAGRDRNTEAFF. The CDR3 DNA reads as TGTGCCAGCAGCTTGTTTGCGGGGAGGGATAGGAACACTGAAGCTTTCTTT.

This chain joins TRBV3-1 (or the pseudogene TRBV3-2) and TRBJ1-2, with TRBD1 matching 9 bases. Germline loops: CDR1 LGHDT, CDR2 YNNKEL (reference sequence). V gave up 0 bases and J gave up 7 bases; unmatched junction bases: 12. This CDR3 has 17 amino acids. The CDR3 nucleotides are TGTGCCAGCAGCCAAGAGCTGAGATCCGGGACAGGGACTGGCTACACCTTC. The encoded protein is CASSQELRSGTGTGYTF.

V usage is TRBV5-1 and J usage is TRBJ1-1; no firm D call. This CDR3 has 13 amino acids. V was pared by 4 bases and J by 1 base, with 8 bases between. Germline lookup yields CDR1 SGHRS and CDR2 YFSETQ. The chain's CDR3 is CASSHDWNTEAFF. The CDR3 nucleotides read TGCGCCAGCAGCCATGACTGGAACACTGAAGCTTTCTTT. Combining the CDR3 with reference TRBV5-1 and TRBJ1-1 gives the whole variable domain KAGVTQTPRYLIKTRGQQVTLSCSPISGHRSVSWYQQTPGQGLQFLFEYFSETQRNKGNFPGRFSGRQFSNSRSEMNVSTLELGDSALYLCASSHDWNTEAFFGQGTRLTVV.

The chain recombines TRBV10-2 with TRBJ2-7; maybe TRBD2 (5 bases). Germline CDR1 and CDR2: WSHSY and SAAADI. CDR3 size: 15 residues. V gave up 7 bases and J gave up 3 bases, with 19 bases separating them. This chain's CDR3 is CASTQRAGRHYEQYF. The CDR3, as DNA: TGCGCCAGCACCCAAAGGGCGGGTCGGCACTACGAGCAGTACTTC.

The table lists this clone with a count of one. The chain uses TRBV7-3 and TRBJ2-2; 8 nucleotides match TRBD2. V trimming: 5 bases; J trimming: 8 bases; junction bases outside the gene matches: 16. The CDR3 has 17 amino acids. The germline gives CDR1 SGHTA, CDR2 FQGTGA. The CDR3, as DNA: TGTGCCAGCAGCCCCTCAGGGACTAGGGGAATAGGAGGGGAGCTGTTTTTT. Its protein product is CASSPSGTRGIGGELFF.

CDR3 in DNA: TGCGCCAGCAGCGCGACAGGGGGCCCCAATTCACCCCTCCACTTT. It encodes CASSATGGPNSPLHF. The rearrangement uses TRBV5-1 and TRBJ1-6; 10 bases are shared with TRBD1. V shed 4 bases, J shed 7 bases, and the junction held 5 bases outside the gene matches. CDR1 is SGHRS, CDR2 YFSETQ, per germline. This CDR3 is built from 15 residues.

The rearrangement links TRBV7-6 to TRBJ2-7; D gene ambiguous. Trimming stripped 1 base from V and 1 base from J, with 11 bases between. There are 15 residues in the CDR3. The V gene's germline CDR1 is SGHVS and CDR2 FNYEAQ. Here the CDR3 DNA reads TGTGCCAGCAGCTTAGTCGGCCAGGCGTCCTACGAGCAGTACTTC. Its protein product is CASSLVGQASYEQYF.

This clone was picked up a small number of times. The chain carries TRBV29-1 and TRBJ2-1; D may be TRBD2 (6 bases). Trimming pared 8 bases from V and 7 bases from J, leaving 12 bases between. Per germline, CDR1 SQVTM and CDR2 ANQGSEA. This CDR3 contains 11 residues. The DNA of the CDR3 is TGCAGCTCCTCGACTAGGAATGAGCAGTTCTTC. This encodes CSSSTRNEQFF.

V usage is TRBV7-2 and J usage is TRBJ1-1; D not resolved. Deletions cut 5 bases from V and 0 bases from J, with 7 bases between. The CDR3 contains 13 residues. CDR1 and CDR2 from the germline V gene are SGHTA and FQGNSA. The CDR3 DNA is TGTGCCAGCAGCGCGGGGATGAACACTGAAGCTTTCTTT. This gives the protein CASSAGMNTEAFF.

This clone was seen once. The chain employs TRBV6-5 and TRBJ2-3; 7 bases align to TRBD1. J gave up 5 bases and V 5 bases, and 7 bases lay outside the gene matches. The CDR3 has 14 residues. CDR1 and CDR2 (germline): MNHEY, SVGAGI. CDR3 sequence: CASSNDRERDTQYF. CDR3 sequence (DNA): TGTGCCAGCAGTAACGACAGGGAGCGAGATACGCAGTATTTT.

This clone showed up just a few times. This rearrangement joins TRBV9 to TRBJ1-6, with no clear D. The CDR3 spans 17 residues. Trimming took 3 bases from V and 0 from J, leaving 13 bases between them. The germline V gene has CDR1 SGDLS and CDR2 YYNGEE. The CDR3 DNA follows: TGTGCCAGCAGCGACCCAGGAGGCCACTCCTATAATTCACCCCTCCACTTT. This gives the protein CASSDPGGHSYNSPLHF.

The chain recombines TRBV29-1 with TRBJ1-1; a possible D gene is TRBD1 (5 bases). V lost 6 bases, J lost 1 base, and 12 bases lay in between. The CDR3 contains 13 residues. The V gene's germline CDR1 is SQVTM and CDR2 ANQGSEA. CDR3 sequence: CSVDPGSNTEAFF. The CDR3 DNA follows: TGCAGCGTCGACCCAGGGTCGAACACTGAAGCTTTCTTT.

The V call is TRBV19, the J call TRBJ2-7, with D hard to call. The ends were cut back, 0 bases at V and 2 bases at J, with 11 bases in the middle. The V gene's germline CDR1 is LNHDA and CDR2 SQIVND (reference sequence). This CDR3 is built from 15 residues. CDR3 amino acids: CASSIDPTPTYEQYF. Written as DNA, the CDR3 is TGTGCCAGTAGTATAGATCCGACACCCACCTACGAGCAGTACTTC.

The sample holds many counts of this clone. This chain uses TRBV24-1 with TRBJ1-3; 8 bases are a match to TRBD1. Germline V gene lookup returns CDR1 KGHDR and CDR2 SFDVKD. Trimming removed 4 bases from V and 2 bases from J; junction bases left unmatched: 3. The CDR3 is made up of 15 amino acids. The CDR3 nucleotides read TGTGCCACCAGTGAGGACAGGGCGGCTGGAAACACCATATATTTT. This translates into CATSEDRAAGNTIYF.

This clone was seen more than once but under ten times. Compared with germline, one end of the junction differs, possibly owing to a read error. The rearrangement uses TRBV19 and TRBJ1-1, with 8 bases that match TRBD1. Germline V gene data show CDR1 as LNHDA and CDR2 as SQIVND (reference sequence). The length of the CDR3 is 11 residues. CDR3 region: CASTGRGHGIF. The CDR3 DNA sequence: TGTGCCAGTACCGGCAGGGGGCATGGAATTTTT.

The chain recombines TRBV5-1 with TRBJ1-4; no clear D gene. V lost 4 bases and J 0 bases, leaving 10 bases between the germline ends. CDR1 and CDR2 from the germline V gene are SGHRS and YFSETQ. The CDR3 is 15 residues long. CDR3 region: CASSIYAATNEKLFF. In DNA form, the CDR3 reads TGCGCCAGCAGCATCTACGCTGCAACTAATGAAAAACTGTTTTTT.

V is TRBV21-1 and J is TRBJ1-1; the table's D call, TRBD1, was not checked against the DNA. TRBV21-1 is classified as a pseudogene. The CDR3 is 15 amino acids. The DNA for the CDR3 is TGTGCCAGCAGCAGCGGGGGGACAGGGGAGCAAGAAGCTTTCTTT. This translates into CASSSGGTGEQEAFF.

Ten or more counts support this clone. The chain carries TRBV19 and TRBJ2-3, with 9 bases fitting TRBD2. This CDR3 is 15 amino acids long. Per the germline V gene, CDR1 is LNHDA and CDR2 is SQIVND (reference sequence). The V and J ends lost 9 bases and 6 bases, in that order; junction bases with no gene match: 13. The CDR3: CASSSHSGSYDTQYF. The DNA for the CDR3 is TGTGCCAGCTCCTCACATAGCGGGAGTTATGATACGCAGTATTTT.

This clone has a count of ten or more. CDR3 residues: CASSSSRSTGGTEAFF. CDR3 nucleotides: TGTGCCAGCAGCTCAAGCCGATCGACAGGGGGGACTGAAGCTTTCTTT. The V and J genes are TRBV3-1 (or the pseudogene TRBV3-2) and TRBJ1-1; TRBD1 matches 9 bases. Germline values: CDR1 LGHDT, CDR2 YNNKEL (reference sequence). The length of the CDR3 is 16 residues. V lost 5 bases and J lost 5; bases outside the gene matches: 12.

The V call is TRBV9, the J call TRBJ2-3; 9 nucleotides agree with TRBD1. After removal of 4 bases from V and 2 bases from J, the junction contained 11 bases not matched to a gene. CDR1 is SGDLS, CDR2 YYNGEE, per germline. The CDR3 length is 17 residues. The CDR3 DNA is TGTGCCAGCAGCTCCAACAGGGGGCGCGGGCCCACAGATACGCAGTATTTT. Its protein product is CASSSNRGRGPTDTQYF.

This rearrangement joins TRBV5-1 to TRBJ2-3; a weak D match, TRBD1 (6 bases). The germline V gene has CDR1 SGHRS and CDR2 YFSETQ. The CDR3 loop spans 15 amino acids. V dropped 3 bases and J dropped 2 bases, with 13 bases sitting between them. The CDR3 DNA sequence: TGCGCCAGCAGCTCCACAGGGTTAAACACAGATACGCAGTATTTT. This sequence encodes CASSSTGLNTDTQYF.

Only one count was recorded for this clone. The gene calls are TRBV9 and TRBJ1-6; TRBD1 might be the D (6 bases). Trimming cost V 4 bases and J 10 bases, with 18 bases left between them. The CDR3 is 15 residues long. CDR1 is SGDLS, CDR2 YYNGEE, per germline. The CDR3: CASSSLGTTNSPLHF. The CDR3 DNA sequence: TGTGCCAGCAGCTCCCTCGGGACAACTAACTCACCCCTCCACTTT.

The rearrangement joins TRBV28 to TRBJ2-1; 9 nucleotides align to TRBD2. J lost 5 bases, V lost 5 bases, and 7 bases had no gene match. The CDR3 consists of 15 residues. From germline, CDR1 is MDHEN and CDR2 SYDVKM. CDR3 nucleotide sequence: TGTGCCAGCAGTCCAGCGGGGGGACGTAACAATGAGCAGTTCTTC. Its translation is CASSPAGGRNNEQFF.

This chain links TRBV5-1 with TRBJ1-1; D gene ambiguous. In germline, CDR1 is SGHRS, CDR2 YFSETQ. The CDR3 is 14 residues long. The V end was cut by 0 bases, the J end by 1 base, with 7 bases between. The CDR3 sequence is CASSLGDKNTEAFF. CDR3 sequence (DNA): TGCGCCAGCAGCTTGGGTGACAAGAACACTGAAGCTTTCTTT.

The genes are TRBV2 and TRBJ1-6; D possibly corresponds to TRBD1 (5 bases). Germline values: CDR1 SNHLY, CDR2 FYNNEI. Trimming left V 7 bases short and J 8 bases short, with 15 bases between. This CDR3 has 14 residues. DNA of the CDR3: TGTGCCAGCAAGGGGTCGACTGTCCATTCACCCCTCCACTTT. As protein: CASKGSTVHSPLHF. Looking up the rest from reference TRBV2 and TRBJ1-6 gives the full variable domain: EPEVTQTPSHQVTQMGQEVILRCVPISNHLYFYWYRQILGQKVEFLVSFYNNEISEKSEIFDDQFSVERPDGSNFTLKIRSTKLEDSAMYFCASKGSTVHSPLHFGNGTRLTVT.